The 7 T cell receptor beta chains given below trace back to one sample, sequenced in a study of cytomegalovirus exposure and HLA in healthy donors. The PCR ran on 60 Vbeta and 13 Jbeta primers. The data were produced by immunoSEQ multiplex PCR, yet TCRdb's version contains in-frame clones alone and is incomplete. This table holds 150,000 to 200,000 clones, around 83% found once. Source material: PBMCs. The receptor source for this set is a woman aged 40 to 49 in good health and CMV-seronegative.

The chain combines TRBV5-1 with TRBJ1-2, with 7 bases lining up with TRBD1. After removal of 0 bases from V and 4 bases from J, the junction contained 3 bases not matched to a gene. The CDR3 runs to 14 residues. The germline CDR1 and CDR2 sequences are SGHRS and YFSETQ. The CDR3 protein is CASSLGQGFYGYTF. CDR3 DNA: TGCGCCAGCAGCTTGGGACAGGGATTCTATGGCTACACCTTC.

This clone came up a few times. This chain links TRBV25-1 with TRBJ1-4, with a possible D match to TRBD1 (5 bases). Deletions cut 3 bases from V and 0 bases from J, with 8 bases between. Per germline, CDR1 MGHDK and CDR2 SYGVNS. This CDR3 has 15 residues. CDR3 in amino acids: CASSDGHTTNEKLFF. The CDR3 region has the DNA TGTGCCAGCAGTGACGGACACACAACTAATGAAAAACTGTTTTTT.

The genes are TRBV6-5 and TRBJ1-1; TRBD1 might be the D (5 bases). Trimming shortened V by 8 bases and J by 1 base, and 14 bases separated the two germline ends. Germline values: CDR1 MNHEY, CDR2 SVGAGI. CDR3 length equals 14 residues. The CDR3 sequence is CASCRGPGNTEAFF. CDR3 sequence (DNA): TGTGCCAGCTGTAGGGGCCCGGGGAACACTGAAGCTTTCTTT.

This sequence joins TRBV11-2 and TRBJ2-1; 12 nucleotides agree with TRBD2. Germline assignment: CDR1 SGHAT and CDR2 FQNNGV. Unmatched junction bases numbered 11, after V lost 5 bases and J lost 9 bases. The CDR3 consists of 16 residues. CDR3 protein: CASSERLAGVFGEQFF. The CDR3 DNA is TGTGCCAGCAGCGAGAGACTAGCGGGAGTGTTCGGTGAGCAGTTCTTC.

This chain links TRBV10-3 with TRBJ1-2; the match to TRBD1 covers 9 bases. Unmatched junction bases numbered 5, after V lost 1 base and J lost 2 bases. The CDR3 runs 16 residues. CDR1 is ENHRY, CDR2 SYGVKD, per germline. The CDR3 is CAISELGTGNNYGYTF. The CDR3 nucleotides read TGTGCCATCAGTGAGTTGGGGACAGGGAACAACTATGGCTACACCTTC.

As regards this clone: The sample has other DNA sequences that encode this CDR3 too. The chain uses TRBV4-3 and TRBJ1-3; tentative D call: TRBD1 (5 bases). In germline, CDR1 is LGHNA, CDR2 YSLEER. The V and J ends lost 0 bases and 3 bases respectively, with 12 bases between them. CDR3 length: 16 amino acids. CDR3 amino acids: CASSQEAPGVGNTIYF. CDR3 sequence (DNA): TGCGCCAGCAGCCAAGAGGCACCGGGGGTTGGAAACACCATATATTTT.

V and J are TRBV4-3 and TRBJ1-1; no definite D call. V lost 4 bases to trimming and J lost 3 bases, with 12 bases between them. There are 14 residues in the CDR3. CDR1 is LGHNA, CDR2 YSLEER, per germline. The CDR3, as DNA: TGCGCCAGCAGCCTCCTGTCGGGTTACACTGAAGCTTTCTTT. It yields the protein CASSLLSGYTEAFF.